One and the same sample provided the 20 T cell receptor beta chains below, sequenced in a study of T cells after posttransplantation cyclophosphamide. Busulfan-fludarabine conditioning, marrow transplant, and cyclophosphamide on days +3 and +4 were administered. Produced via immunoSEQ multiplex PCR; TCRdb's table is partial and in-frame only. Here the sample spans tens of thousands of clones, about 90% being singletons. The specimen was PBMCs, collected roughly 59 days after allogeneic stem cell transplant with posttransplant cyclophosphamide. The source is a male patient between 55 and 70 years old who received an allogeneic stem cell transplant from a related donor and was CMV-positive. Some T cells could come from the graft donor.

This chain uses TRBV4-1 with TRBJ2-1; 8 bases are shared with TRBD2. This CDR3 comprises 15 residues. Trimming took 4 bases from V and 2 from J; bases not matched to a gene: 4. Germline CDR1 and CDR2: MGHRA and YSYEKL. CDR3 protein: CASSLGGAPYNEQFF. For the CDR3, the DNA is TGCGCCAGCAGCCTCGGGGGGGCCCCCTACAATGAGCAGTTCTTC.

The V and J genes are TRBV18 and TRBJ2-3; 9 nucleotides align to TRBD2. The germline gives CDR1 KGHSH, CDR2 LQKENI. The CDR3 runs 15 residues. Trimming removed 1 base from V and 4 bases from J; junction bases left unmatched: 3. CDR3 sequence: CASSPRQRGADTQYF. The CDR3 nucleotides are TGTGCCAGCTCACCACGGCAGCGGGGGGCAGATACGCAGTATTTT.

This chain links TRBV5-1 with TRBJ2-5; D unresolved. The germline gives CDR1 SGHRS, CDR2 YFSETQ. CDR3 length: 15 amino acids. The ends were cut back, 0 bases at V and 5 bases at J, with 14 bases in the middle. The CDR3 coding sequence is TGCGCCAGCAGCTTGGCCCTTCCGGTCCGGGAGACCCAGTACTTC. Its protein product is CASSLALPVRETQYF.

This clone was counted a single time. V gene TRBV30 combines with J gene TRBJ1-1; 7 nucleotides align to TRBD1. The CDR3 loop spans 13 amino acids. Germline-derived CDR1 and CDR2 are GTSNPN and SVGIG (reference sequence). V lost 3 bases and J lost 5; bases outside the gene matches: 6. In DNA form, the CDR3 reads TGTGCCTGGAGGATGACAGGGATGACTGAAGCTTTCTTT. The encoded protein is CAWRMTGMTEAFF. Full variable domain (rest looked up from reference TRBV30 and TRBJ1-1): SQTIHQWPATLVQPVGSPLSLECTVEGTSNPNLYWYRQAAGRGLQLLFYSVGIGQISSEVPQNLSASRPQDRQFILSSKKLLLSDSGFYLCAWRMTGMTEAFFGQGTRLTVV.

This sequence joins TRBV27 and TRBJ1-1; 9 bases line up with TRBD1. Germline trimming cut 2 bases from V and 4 bases from J; bases unmatched to any gene: 8. CDR1 MNHEY and CDR2 SMNVEV come from the germline V gene (reference sequence). The CDR3 extends over 16 amino acids. The CDR3 region has the DNA TGTGCCAGCAGTTTAGTTCCCGGACAGGGGTTCACTGAAGCTTTCTTT. Residues: CASSLVPGQGFTEAFF.

The chain uses TRBV9 and TRBJ1-1; 10 bases align to TRBD1. The junction had 4 bases not matched to a gene; V was cut back by 2 bases and J by 0 bases. This CDR3 spans 16 amino acids. Germline V gene lookup returns CDR1 SGDLS and CDR2 YYNGEE. This CDR3 reads CASSVGQGLMNTEAFF. CDR3 DNA sequence: TGTGCCAGCAGCGTGGGACAGGGGCTGATGAACACTGAAGCTTTCTTT.

The chain carries TRBV27 and TRBJ1-5; no clear D gene. The CDR3 consists of 15 residues. V was pared by 6 bases and J by 5 bases, with 17 bases between. Germline CDR1 and CDR2: MNHEY and SMNVEV (reference sequence). The CDR3 is CASSPKTVADQPQHF. The CDR3 DNA sequence: TGTGCCAGCAGCCCGAAGACGGTGGCGGATCAGCCCCAGCATTTT.

The CDR3 sequence: CASSLKMGRGYTF. In DNA form, the CDR3 reads TGTGCCAGCAGTTTAAAGATGGGGCGCGGCTACACCTTC. This sequence joins TRBV27 and TRBJ1-2; possibly TRBD1 for D (5 bases). The V end was cut by 2 bases, the J end by 8 bases, with 12 bases between. The length of the CDR3 is 13 residues. Germline-derived CDR1 and CDR2 are MNHEY and SMNVEV (reference sequence).

This chain connects TRBV9 to TRBJ1-1; D ambiguous. Germline lookup yields CDR1 SGDLS and CDR2 YYNGEE. The V end lost 3 bases, the J end lost 0 bases, and 9 bases lay between the germline ends. The CDR3 extends over 14 amino acids. The CDR3 nucleotides read TGTGCCAGCAGCGAGCTCGGTCTGAACACTGAAGCTTTCTTT. Its protein product is CASSELGLNTEAFF.

The chain is built from TRBV19 and TRBJ2-4, with 10 bases that match TRBD1. V gave up 6 bases and J gave up 9 bases; unmatched junction bases: 20. Germline V lookup: CDR1 LNHDA, CDR2 SQIVND (reference sequence). The CDR3 has 18 amino acids. DNA of the CDR3: TGTGCCAGTAGCGCCTATATATTCGGGGACAGGGGCCCGGGCATTCAGTACTTC. The encoded protein is CASSAYIFGDRGPGIQYF.

V gene TRBV11-2 combines with J gene TRBJ2-1; 8 bases are a match to TRBD2. Trimming removed 4 bases from V and 8 bases from J; junction bases left unmatched: 19. The CDR3 contains 18 residues. CDR1 and CDR2 (germline): SGHAT, FQNNGV. In nucleotides, the CDR3 is TGTGCCAGCAGCTCCATGGGGGCTAGCCGGGGGGGCATCGATGAGCAGTTCTTC. It yields the protein CASSSMGASRGGIDEQFF. The full variable domain, with the rest looked up from reference TRBV11-2 and TRBJ2-1, is EAGVAQSPRYKIIEKRQSVAFWCNPISGHATLYWYQQILGQGPKLLIQFQNNGVVDDSQLPKDRFSAERLKGVDSTLKIQPAKLEDSAVYLCASSSMGASRGGIDEQFFGPGTRLTVL.

The chain joins TRBV12-5 to TRBJ1-6; D is possibly TRBD1 (5 bases). Germline CDR1 LGHNT, CDR2 FRNRAP. The CDR3 covers 14 residues. Trimming shortened V by 2 bases and J by 9 bases, and 11 bases separated the two germline ends. CDR3 residues: CASGLFPGFSPLHF. The CDR3 DNA is TGTGCTAGTGGTTTGTTCCCAGGGTTTTCACCCCTCCACTTT.

V and J are TRBV19 and TRBJ1-1; D unresolved. The V and J ends lost 2 bases and 0 bases respectively, with 7 bases between them. The CDR3 loop spans 14 amino acids. Germline CDR1 LNHDA, CDR2 SQIVND (reference sequence). The CDR3 DNA is TGTGCCAGTAGTATAACAGCTATGAACACTGAAGCTTTCTTT. It yields the protein CASSITAMNTEAFF.

The V and J genes are TRBV14 and TRBJ1-1; D is undetermined. The CDR3 has 13 amino acids. V shed 4 bases and J shed 4 bases, with 10 bases lying between them. Looked up from germline, CDR1 is SGHDN and CDR2 is FVKESK. The CDR3 spells CASSREQSTEAFF. CDR3 bases: TGTGCCAGCAGCCGAGAACAGAGCACTGAAGCTTTCTTT.

This clone was found once. This rearrangement joins TRBV5-8 to TRBJ1-4, with D tentatively TRBD1 (5 bases). This CDR3 region has 15 residues. Germline assignment: CDR1 SGHTS and CDR2 YDEGEE. V gave up 0 bases and J gave up 7 bases, with 13 bases separating them. In nucleotides, the CDR3 is TGTGCCAGCAGCTTGGAGACAGTCCCGAGTGAAAAACTGTTTTTT. It specifies CASSLETVPSEKLFF.

This chain joins TRBV27 and TRBJ2-3, with 9 bases identical to TRBD2. Per the germline V gene, CDR1 is MNHEY and CDR2 is SMNVEV (reference sequence). The CDR3 is 15 amino acids. V was clipped by 6 bases and J by 5 bases; unmatched bases: 9. CDR3 in amino acids: CASRRAGGWGDTQYF. The CDR3 DNA reads as TGTGCCAGCAGGAGAGCGGGGGGCTGGGGAGATACGCAGTATTTT.

The chain carries TRBV5-1 and TRBJ1-1; TRBD1 aligns across 10 bases. V was pared by 4 bases and J by 3 bases, with 9 bases of the junction left unmatched. The CDR3 totals 16 residues. Germline-derived CDR1 and CDR2 are SGHRS and YFSETQ. The CDR3 reads CASSTTSTGGHTEAFF. CDR3 nucleotides: TGCGCCAGCAGCACGACATCGACAGGGGGCCACACTGAAGCTTTCTTT.

This clone was recorded once. The chain carries TRBV29-1 and TRBJ2-1; perhaps TRBD1 as D (5 bases). Deletions cut 0 bases from V and 7 bases from J, with 10 bases between. The CDR3 spans 13 residues. Germline loops: CDR1 SQVTM, CDR2 ANQGSEA. CDR3 nucleotide sequence: TGCAGCGTTGAAGATTTCGACAGAAATGAGCAGTTCTTC. Protein: CSVEDFDRNEQFF.

The chain couples TRBV13 to TRBJ1-2; a weak D match, TRBD1 (5 bases). In germline, CDR1 is PRHDT, CDR2 FYEKMQ (reference sequence). The V gene lost 1 base and the J gene lost 13 bases, with 10 bases spanning the gap. This CDR3 contains 11 residues. Written as DNA, the CDR3 is TGTGCCAGCAGCTTAGTAGGACATATCACCTTC. It is translated as CASSLVGHITF.

The rearrangement links TRBV6-1 to TRBJ2-2; D gene uncertain. V was trimmed by 0 bases and J by 6 bases, leaving 5 bases between them. Looked up from germline, CDR1 is MNHNS and CDR2 is SASEGT. The CDR3 contains 13 residues. In DNA, the CDR3 is TGTGCCAGCAGTGAAGCTCCCGCCGGGGAGCTGTTTTTT. Translating gives CASSEAPAGELFF.